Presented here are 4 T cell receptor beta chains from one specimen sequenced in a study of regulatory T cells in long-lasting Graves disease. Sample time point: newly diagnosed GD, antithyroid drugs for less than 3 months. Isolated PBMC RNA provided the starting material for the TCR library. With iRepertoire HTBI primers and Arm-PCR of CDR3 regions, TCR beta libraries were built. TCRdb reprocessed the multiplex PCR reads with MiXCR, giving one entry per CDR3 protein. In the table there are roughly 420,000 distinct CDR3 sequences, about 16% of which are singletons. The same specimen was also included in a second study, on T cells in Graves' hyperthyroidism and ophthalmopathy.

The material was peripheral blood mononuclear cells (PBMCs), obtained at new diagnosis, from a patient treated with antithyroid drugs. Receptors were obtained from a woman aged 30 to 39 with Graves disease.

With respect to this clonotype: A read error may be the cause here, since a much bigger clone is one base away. CDR3 in DNA: TGTGCCAGCAGCTTAGGACGGGGCCGCCTGAATTTCACTAAAGCTTTCTTT. Translated, it gives CASSLGRGRLNFTKAFF. The V gene is TRBV11-2, the J gene TRBJ1-1, with TRBD1 as a possible D gene (5 bases). The CDR3 consists of 17 residues. Germline CDR1 and CDR2: SGHAT and FQNNGV.

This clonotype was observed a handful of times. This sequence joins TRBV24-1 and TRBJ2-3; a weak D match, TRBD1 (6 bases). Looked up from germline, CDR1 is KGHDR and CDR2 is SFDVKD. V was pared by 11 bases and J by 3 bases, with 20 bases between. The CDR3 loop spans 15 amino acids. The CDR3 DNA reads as TGTGCCATTATAGAAGGGGGAGTTGTGACAGATACGCAGTATTTT. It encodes CAIIEGGVVTDTQYF.

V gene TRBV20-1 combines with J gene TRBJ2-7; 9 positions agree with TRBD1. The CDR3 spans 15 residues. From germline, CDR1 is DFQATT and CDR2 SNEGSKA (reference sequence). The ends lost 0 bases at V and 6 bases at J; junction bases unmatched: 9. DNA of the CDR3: TGCAGTGCTAGAGATTTCGGACAGGGGTTCGGCGAGCAGTACTTC. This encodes CSARDFGQGFGEQYF.

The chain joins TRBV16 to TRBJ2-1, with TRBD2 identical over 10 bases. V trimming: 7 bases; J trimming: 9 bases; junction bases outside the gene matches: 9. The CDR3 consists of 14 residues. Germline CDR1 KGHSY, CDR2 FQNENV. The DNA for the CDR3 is TGTGCCAGCACACGGAGCGGGAGGGCCGGTGAGCAGTTCTTC. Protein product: CASTRSGRAGEQFF.